A selection of T cell receptor beta chains follows, all from one sample in a study of blood T cell repertoires in COVID-19. Assay used: immunoSEQ multiplex PCR; TCRdb lists only in-frame clones, some missing. The table lists 200,000 to 300,000 clones, roughly 81% of them singletons. Sequencing was carried out using peripheral blood. The receptor source for this set is a woman of 80 years or more with COVID-19, enrolled during active disease. Both conserved end residues are part of each CDR3. A D gene is named only where the DNA matches it firmly. Size tells how often a clone was seen (once, few, many) or the class of an expanded clone, and some rows leave it out.

clone_size d_call j_call cdr3_length v_call cdr3_nt cdr3_aa
NA TRBD2 TRBJ2-1 15 TRBV5-1 TGCGCCAGCAGTCGAGAGGAGCGGGGCTACAATGAGCAGTTCTTC CASSREERGYNEQFF
NA TRBD2 TRBJ2-1 14 TRBV11-3 TGTGCCAGCAGCCCCGTTAGCGGGAGAGGTGAGCAGTTCTTC CASSPVSGRGEQFF
few TRBD1 TRBJ2-1 14 TRBV30 TGTGCCTGGAGTGAGGGACAGGGCTTCAATGAGCAGTTCTTC CAWSEGQGFNEQFF
NA NA TRBJ1-1 14 TRBV7-3 TGTGCCAGCAGCCCCGGGAGGGGGAACACTGAAGCTTTCTTT CASSPGRGNTEAFF
NA TRBD2 TRBJ2-3 16 TRBV7-2 TGTGCCAGCAGCTCCGGACTAGCGGGTAGCACAGATACGCAGTATTTT CASSSGLAGSTDTQYF
NA NA TRBJ1-1 14 TRBV6-5 TGTGCCAGCAGACTACCGGGACAAAACACTGAAGCTTTCTTT CASRLPGQNTEAFF
NA NA TRBJ1-6 16 TRBV18 TGTGCCAGCTCACGGGACTCAAGCTCCTATAATTCACCCCTCCACTTT CASSRDSSSYNSPLHF
NA NA TRBJ1-1 13 TRBV25-1 TGTGCCAGCAGTGAGCGGGGGAACACTGAAGCTTTCTTT CASSERGNTEAFF
NA TRBD1 TRBJ1-1 14 TRBV6-2/TRBV6-3 TGTGCCAGCAGCCTACAGGGGTACGACACTGAAGCTTTCTTT CASSLQGYDTEAFF
NA NA TRBJ1-1 15 TRBV30 TGTGCCTGGAGTGTATGGTTCACGGGGGACACTGAAGCTTTCTTT CAWSVWFTGDTEAFF
NA NA TRBJ1-5 15 TRBV7-2 TGTGCCAGCAGCCTCAGGTGGGGAGGCAATCAGCCCCAGCATTTT CASSLRWGGNQPQHF
NA NA TRBJ1-2 14 TRBV7-9 TGTGCCAGCAGACTCATCGACAGAGCATATGGCTACACCTTC CASRLIDRAYGYTF
NA TRBD1 TRBJ2-4 17 TRBV19 TGTGCCAGTCCAGGGACAGGGGGACCTCTAGCCAAAAACATTCAGTACTTC CASPGTGGPLAKNIQYF
NA TRBD1 TRBJ1-5 14 TRBV2 TGTGCCAGCAGGGACAGGAGTAGCAATCAGCCCCAGCATTTT CASRDRSSNQPQHF
once NA TRBJ1-1 13 TRBV5-4 TGTGCCAGCAGCTTGAGGGGAAGCACTGAAGCTTTCTTT CASSLRGSTEAFF
NA NA TRBJ2-2 15 TRBV7-3 TGTGCCAGCAGCCAGACAGGCGTGAACACCGGGGAGCTGTTTTTT CASSQTGVNTGELFF
NA NA TRBJ1-6 12 TRBV6-6 TGTGCCAGCACGGACACAGATTCACCCCTCCACTTT CASTDTDSPLHF
NA NA TRBJ1-1 14 TRBV5-4 TGTGCCAGCAGCTTGGGGGGGCAAAGCACTGAAGCTTTCTTT CASSLGGQSTEAFF
NA NA TRBJ2-2 14 TRBV11-2 TGTGCCAGCAGCTTCTCAGGGTTCACCGGGGAGCTGTTTTTT CASSFSGFTGELFF
NA NA TRBJ1-1 14 TRBV18 TGTGCCAGCTCCCCCGGGGTTTTGAACACTGAAGCTTTCTTT CASSPGVLNTEAFF
NA TRBD2 TRBJ2-1 14 TRBV30 TGTGCCTGGAGTCGCGGGCTAGCGGGATCTGAGCAGTTCTTC CAWSRGLAGSEQFF
few TRBD1 TRBJ1-6 13 TRBV10-3 TGTGCCACCGGACAGGAATTTAATTCACCCCTCCACTTT CATGQEFNSPLHF
once NA TRBJ1-3 13 TRBV6-5 TGTGCCAGCAGTTCCCCGGGGGGAAACACCATATATTTT CASSSPGGNTIYF
NA NA TRBJ2-7 14 TRBV5-1 TGCGCCAGCAGCTTGGCCGGCGGCCCCTACGAGCAGTACTTC CASSLAGGPYEQYF